What follows is one T cell receptor beta chain and its context. Antigen: not known. This PCR relied on a set of 60 Vbeta primers and 13 Jbeta primers. Per the original methods: Unique TCR beta chains numbered roughly 80 million in a later analysis, with about 11 million shared. TCRdb's copy holds only in-frame clones and misses some; the assay was immunoSEQ multiplex PCR. From that table come the V and J calls and clone size; the DNA was used to work out D and trimming. The table has tens of thousands of clones, approximately 74% seen once. This specimen comes from a study of cytomegalovirus exposure and HLA in healthy donors. General study findings and limits: A reported reduction in N-insertions relative to the roughly 700-donor mean was seen in an Asian-associated ancestry cluster in a later analysis. Several of the most significant clusters appeared, in a later analysis, to be linked to common viral pathogens. Later analysis identified a missense DCLRE1C variant that was linked to TCR beta V- and J-gene trimming.

The CDR3 contains 14 residues. Unmatched junction bases numbered 0, after V lost 4 bases and J lost 2 bases. Germline assignment: CDR1 SNHLY and CDR2 FYNNEI. This chain links TRBV2 with TRBJ1-4, with TRBD1 matching over 8 bases. The receptor comes from a woman in her forties or fifties in good health and CMV-seropositive. Sequenced: PBMCs. Here the CDR3 DNA reads TGTGCCAGCAGTGGACAGGGGACTAATGAAAAACTGTTTTTT. This gives the protein CASSGQGTNEKLFF.